The 24 T cell receptor beta chains presented below share a single source sample, sequenced in a study of PD-L1 blockade in urothelial cancer. Method: immunoSEQ multiplex PCR; TCRdb's copy keeps in-frame clones and lacks some. Found here are some 40,000 clones, roughly 84% of them singletons; the top ten hold around 25%. The time point was: pretreatment peripheral blood. The input for sequencing was PBMCs, taken around atezolizumab (anti-PD-L1) treatment. The receptors shown here come from a donor at least 40 years old with urothelial cancer.

The chain recombines TRBV6-5 with TRBJ2-3; 10 nucleotides match TRBD2. Germline CDR1 and CDR2: MNHEY and SVGAGI. CDR3 size: 14 residues. V shed 5 bases and J 2 bases; nucleotides not matched to a gene: 1. CDR3 sequence: CASSSGRATDTQYF. The DNA of the CDR3 is TGTGCCAGCAGTAGCGGGAGGGCCACAGATACGCAGTATTTT.

This clone was picked up one time. The chain couples TRBV7-2 to TRBJ2-2; TRBD2 is a possible D gene (6 bases). V lost 5 bases, J lost 4 bases, and 17 bases lay in between. CDR1 SGHTA and CDR2 FQGNSA come from the germline V gene. This CDR3 has 16 residues. The chain's CDR3 is CASSRSRLDLTGELFF. The CDR3 coding sequence is TGTGCCAGCAGCCGGAGCCGACTAGACCTCACCGGGGAGCTGTTTTTT.

The chain links TRBV28 to TRBJ2-5; TRBD2 agrees at 12 bases. Germline CDR1 MDHEN, CDR2 SYDVKM. The junction had 6 bases not matched to a gene; V was cut back by 2 bases and J by 5 bases. This CDR3 is built from 16 residues. CDR3 sequence reads: CASSLPGLAGGETQYF. Written as DNA, the CDR3 is TGTGCCAGCAGTTTACCGGGACTAGCGGGCGGGGAGACCCAGTACTTC.

This clone was observed once. The V call is TRBV5-1, the J call TRBJ2-2; maybe TRBD2 (6 bases). Trimming took 2 bases from V and 1 from J, leaving 15 bases between them. Looked up from germline, CDR1 is SGHRS and CDR2 is YFSETQ. The CDR3 is 17 amino acids. In DNA, the CDR3 is TGCGCCAGCAGCTTCGCCCGGGTGGGAGGGAACACCGGGGAGCTGTTTTTT. Translation: CASSFARVGGNTGELFF.

This chain links TRBV7-9 with TRBJ2-1, with TRBD2 matching over 7 bases. Per the germline V gene, CDR1 is SEHNR and CDR2 is FQNEAQ (reference sequence). The CDR3 runs 15 residues. V lost 0 bases and J lost 8; bases outside the gene matches: 7. This CDR3 is CASSLAGGALDEQFF. CDR3 DNA sequence: TGTGCCAGCAGCTTAGCGGGAGGGGCTTTGGATGAGCAGTTCTTC.

The genes are TRBV7-2 and TRBJ2-7; 8 bases map to TRBD2. The V gene's germline CDR1 is SGHTA and CDR2 FQGNSA. The trim removed 5 bases at V and 9 bases at J, leaving 9 bases unmatched. The CDR3 totals 13 residues. CDR3 DNA sequence: TGTGCCAGCAGCCAGCGGGGGCCGTCGGTGCAGTACTTC. Translating it yields CASSQRGPSVQYF.

This CDR3 is CASRGQDYGYTF. CDR3 DNA sequence: TGTGCCAGCAGAGGACAGGACTATGGCTACACCTTC. The chain carries TRBV5-6 and TRBJ1-2; 7 nucleotides line up with TRBD1. Germline CDR1 and CDR2: SGHDT and YYEEEE. The CDR3 covers 12 residues. J lost 3 bases, V lost 5 bases, and 1 base had no gene match.

This clone was detected a few times. This chain links TRBV6-8 with TRBJ2-1; a possible D gene is TRBD2 (10 bases). The V end was cut by 8 bases, the J end by 5 bases, with 31 bases between. The CDR3 is 19 amino acids. Germline V gene data show CDR1 as MNHGY and CDR2 as SAAAGT. CDR3 loop: CASGDRDRETSGSHNEQFF. CDR3 coding DNA: TGTGCCAGCGGGGACCGGGACAGGGAGACTAGCGGGTCCCACAATGAGCAGTTCTTC.

This sequence joins TRBV13 and TRBJ2-5; D is undetermined. The CDR3 length is 13 residues. The germline gives CDR1 PRHDT, CDR2 FYEKMQ (reference sequence). The V and J ends lost 0 bases and 3 bases respectively, with 5 bases between them. The CDR3 sequence is CASSLGIEETQYF. The CDR3 nucleotides read TGTGCCAGCAGCTTAGGGATAGAAGAGACCCAGTACTTC. Looking up the rest from reference TRBV13 and TRBJ2-5 gives the full variable domain: AAGVIQSPRHLIKEKRETATLKCYPIPRHDTVYWYQQGPGQDPQFLISFYEKMQSDKGSIPDRFSAQQFSDYHSELNMSSLELGDSALYFCASSLGIEETQYFGPGTRLLVL.

The genes are TRBV5-4 and TRBJ1-1; D remains ambiguous. The V gene lost 7 bases and the J gene lost 1 base, with 8 bases spanning the gap. Germline V lookup: CDR1 SGHNT, CDR2 YYREEE (reference sequence). The length of the CDR3 is 12 residues. CDR3 DNA: TGTGCCAGCGGCACAGAGAACACTGAAGCTTTCTTT. It yields the protein CASGTENTEAFF.

The rearrangement uses TRBV7-9 and TRBJ2-3; 8 nucleotides line up with TRBD1. Looked up from germline, CDR1 is SEHNR and CDR2 is FQNEAQ (reference sequence). CDR3 length equals 16 residues. The V and J ends lost 1 base and 4 bases, in that order; junction bases with no gene match: 7. CDR3 protein: CASSLEAGGRADTQYF. CDR3 DNA sequence: TGTGCCAGCAGCTTAGAAGCAGGGGGCAGGGCAGATACGCAGTATTTT.

The rearrangement links TRBV4-2 to TRBJ2-1; 12 nucleotides line up with TRBD2. CDR3 length equals 19 residues. Germline V CDR1 and CDR2: LGHNA, YNFKEQ. With V trimmed by 0 bases and J by 4 bases, 10 bases remained unmatched. CDR3 DNA: TGTGCCAGCAGCCAAGATTCGGCTAGCGGGAGGGAGAAGTACAATGAGCAGTTCTTC. Amino acids: CASSQDSASGREKYNEQFF.

This clone was counted once. The V call is TRBV4-1, the J call TRBJ2-5, with D perhaps TRBD2 (7 bases). The V end lost 1 base, the J end lost 4 bases, and 19 bases lay between the germline ends. The CDR3 extends over 17 amino acids. Germline V gene data show CDR1 as MGHRA and CDR2 as YSYEKL. CDR3 residues: CASSQGGGRLSGETQYF. DNA of the CDR3: TGCGCCAGCAGCCAAGGGGGGGGCAGGCTCAGTGGAGAGACCCAGTACTTC.

The CDR3 DNA follows: TGTGCCAGCAGCTTAGCCGCTAGCGGGAGTGGGGAGACCCAGTACTTC. Amino acids: CASSLAASGSGETQYF. This chain links TRBV7-3 with TRBJ2-5, with 10 bases aligning to TRBD2. The germline CDR1 and CDR2 sequences are SGHTA and FQGTGA. Losses at the gene ends were 2 bases for V and 5 bases for J; bases not matched to a gene: 8. The CDR3 is 16 amino acids.

The gene calls are TRBV14 and TRBJ2-7, with 15 bases matching TRBD2. The germline CDR1 and CDR2 sequences are SGHDN and FVKESK. V trimming: 4 bases; J trimming: 4 bases; junction bases outside the gene matches: 2. This CDR3 has 15 residues. Here the CDR3 reads CASSPGLAGGYEQYF. DNA of the CDR3: TGTGCCAGCAGCCCCGGACTAGCGGGGGGGTACGAGCAGTACTTC.

This clone was detected only once. The rearrangement uses TRBV19 and TRBJ1-1; TRBD1 agrees at 9 bases. This CDR3 has 16 amino acids. Germline V gene sequence: CDR1 LNHDA, CDR2 SQIVND (reference sequence). The V gene end was trimmed by 3 bases and the J gene end by 1 base; junction bases not matched to a gene: 6. The CDR3 reads CASSIAGQGTNTEAFF. The CDR3 DNA follows: TGTGCCAGTAGTATCGCTGGACAGGGGACGAACACTGAAGCTTTCTTT. The full variable domain, its missing parts supplied by reference TRBV19 and TRBJ1-1, is DGGITQSPKYLFRKEGQNVTLSCEQNLNHDAMYWYRQDPGQGLRLIYYSQIVNDFQKGDIAEGYSVSREKKESFPLTVTSAQKNPTAFYLCASSIAGQGTNTEAFFGQGTRLTVV.

This clone was observed a few times. V gene TRBV11-3 combines with J gene TRBJ1-4; D is unclear. In germline, CDR1 is SGHNT, CDR2 YENEEA. CDR3 size: 17 residues. V lost 0 bases, J lost 7 bases, and 18 bases lay in between. In DNA form, the CDR3 reads TGTGCCAGCAGCTTAGATCGTTGGCCTCACCCAGGTGAAAAACTGTTTTTT. This sequence encodes CASSLDRWPHPGEKLFF.

V is TRBV25-1 and J is TRBJ2-5; tentatively, D is TRBD1 (5 bases). Germline V gives CDR1 MGHDK, CDR2 SYGVNS. Deletions cut 1 base from V and 1 base from J, with 10 bases between. The CDR3 has 15 amino acids. DNA for the CDR3: TGTGCCAGCAGTGAATGGGGCCAGCGCCAAGAGACCCAGTACTTC. Amino acid sequence: CASSEWGQRQETQYF.

With respect to this clone: This sample also contains other DNA sequences that code for the same CDR3. This chain links TRBV29-1 with TRBJ2-2; 11 bases fit TRBD2. With V trimmed by 6 bases and J by 5 bases, 5 bases remained unmatched. CDR3 length equals 14 residues. CDR1 and CDR2 (germline): SQVTM, ANQGSEA. The CDR3 nucleotides are TGCAGCGTCGGGCTAGCGGGAGGTACCGGGGAGCTGTTTTTT. Protein product: CSVGLAGGTGELFF.

The chain employs TRBV4-3 and TRBJ1-1; tentative D call: TRBD1 (6 bases). V was trimmed by 1 base and J by 0 bases, leaving 9 bases between them. The germline V gene encodes CDR1 LGHNA and CDR2 YSLEER. The length of the CDR3 is 15 residues. This CDR3 is CASSQGQGLNTEAFF. CDR3 coding DNA: TGCGCCAGCAGCCAAGGCCAGGGGCTGAACACTGAAGCTTTCTTT.

This clone appeared once. This chain uses TRBV28 with TRBJ2-1; TRBD2 is a possible D gene (6 bases). V dropped 6 bases and J dropped 0 bases, with 12 bases sitting between them. The CDR3 is made up of 15 amino acids. Germline V lookup: CDR1 MDHEN, CDR2 SYDVKM. In nucleotides, the CDR3 is TGTGCCAGCAGCTTAGCGGCTAGCTCCTACAATGAGCAGTTCTTC. This translates into CASSLAASSYNEQFF.

This clone was observed a handful of times. The V and J genes are TRBV5-6 and TRBJ1-2, with TRBD1 identical over 7 bases. This CDR3 contains 14 residues. Trimming at V came to 0 bases and at J to 4 bases, leaving 3 bases not matched to a gene. Looked up from germline, CDR1 is SGHDT and CDR2 is YYEEEE. CDR3 amino acids: CASSLDGTAYGYTF. The CDR3 coding sequence is TGTGCCAGCAGCTTGGATGGGACAGCCTATGGCTACACCTTC.

This clone was seen a handful of times. The chain combines TRBV4-1 with TRBJ1-1; no clear D. CDR1 is MGHRA, CDR2 YSYEKL, per germline. CDR3 length: 12 amino acids. V lost 1 base to trimming and J lost 10 bases, with 10 bases between them. The CDR3, as DNA: TGCGCCAGCAGCCAAGGGGCAGCCCCAGCTTTCTTT. Its protein is CASSQGAAPAFF.

The V call is TRBV7-2, the J call TRBJ1-1, with 7 bases aligning to TRBD1. CDR3 size: 13 residues. V dropped 0 bases and J dropped 11; count of bases not matched to a gene: 6. Germline V gene lookup returns CDR1 SGHTA and CDR2 FQGNSA. CDR3 coding DNA: TGTGCCAGCAGCTTAGCCAAGACAGGGTTGGCTTTCTTT. As protein: CASSLAKTGLAFF. Drawing the rest from reference TRBV7-2 and TRBJ1-1, the complete variable domain is GAGVSQSPSNKVTEKGKDVELRCDPISGHTALYWYRQSLGQGLEFLIYFQGNSAPDKSGLPSDRFSAERTGGSVSTLTIQRTQQEDSAVYLCASSLAKTGLAFFGQGTRLTVV.